What follows are 28 T cell receptor beta chains derived from one specimen sequenced in a study of PD-L1 blockade in urothelial cancer. Time point given: peripheral blood 6 weeks after treatment start. Libraries were prepared by immunoSEQ multiplex PCR; TCRdb keeps only in-frame clonotypes and omits some of them. The sample includes roughly 120,000 clones, around nine tenths seen only once; the top ten take more than 1.5%. Sequenced material: PBMCs, taken around atezolizumab (anti-PD-L1) treatment. The receptors stem from a man aged 55 to 69 with urothelial cancer.

V usage is TRBV18 and J usage is TRBJ1-1; 8 nucleotides align to TRBD1. The germline V gene encodes CDR1 KGHSH and CDR2 LQKENI. The J segment lost 5 bases and the V segment lost 0 bases, leaving 5 bases of the junction unmatched. The CDR3 spans 15 residues. This CDR3 is CASSPPGQGATEAFF. CDR3 coding DNA: TGTGCCAGCTCACCACCTGGGCAGGGGGCAACTGAAGCTTTCTTT.

This rearrangement joins TRBV7-3 to TRBJ2-5, with D maybe TRBD2 (6 bases). The V end was cut by 3 bases, the J end by 5 bases, with 10 bases between. The CDR3 is 13 residues long. Germline values: CDR1 SGHTA, CDR2 FQGTGA. For the CDR3, the DNA is TGTGCCAGCAGCTTTCGGGGGACGGAGACCCAGTACTTC. Its translation: CASSFRGTETQYF.

The chain links TRBV27 to TRBJ2-5; no clear D gene. Germline CDR1 and CDR2: MNHEY and SMNVEV (reference sequence). The CDR3 sequence is 12 residues long. Trimming left V 0 bases short and J 5 bases short, with 4 bases between. The CDR3 sequence: CASSLSGETQYF. In DNA, the CDR3 is TGTGCCAGCAGTTTATCCGGGGAGACCCAGTACTTC.

The chain employs TRBV30 and TRBJ2-3, with D possibly TRBD2 on 6 matching bases. CDR1 GTSNPN and CDR2 SVGIG come from the germline V gene (reference sequence). V gave up 8 bases and J gave up 2 bases, with 11 bases separating them. This CDR3 contains 12 residues. The CDR3, as DNA: TGTGCCCTTGGAGGGCCCACAGATACGCAGTATTTT. Its translation is CALGGPTDTQYF. The full variable domain, completed using reference TRBV30 and TRBJ2-3, is SQTIHQWPATLVQPVGSPLSLECTVEGTSNPNLYWYRQAAGRGLQLLFYSVGIGQISSEVPQNLSASRPQDRQFILSSKKLLLSDSGFYLCALGGPTDTQYFGPGTRLTVL.

V and J are TRBV7-3 and TRBJ2-1; 7 bases fit TRBD2. CDR1 and CDR2 from the germline V gene are SGHTA and FQGTGA. Unmatched junction bases numbered 7, after V lost 2 bases and J lost 6 bases. The length of the CDR3 is 15 residues. The CDR3 DNA follows: TGTGCCAGCAGCTTACGAGCGGGGTTGTCCAATGAGCAGTTCTTC. Protein sequence: CASSLRAGLSNEQFF.

V and J are TRBV4-2 and TRBJ2-7; perhaps TRBD2 as D (5 bases). The CDR3 spans 15 residues. The germline CDR1 and CDR2 sequences are LGHNA and YNFKEQ. V was pared by 1 base and J by 0 bases, with 10 bases between. The CDR3 loop reads CASSQGVGDSYEQYF. The CDR3 DNA is TGTGCCAGCAGCCAAGGGGTGGGAGACTCCTACGAGCAGTACTTC.

Here the CDR3 DNA reads TGTGCTAGTGGTTGGGGGGGGCGGGACCGCACAGATACGCAGTATTTT. It codes for CASGWGGRDRTDTQYF. V and J are TRBV12-5 and TRBJ2-3, with D possibly matching TRBD2 (7 bases). The CDR3 runs 16 residues. Germline CDR1 reads LGHNT; CDR2 reads FRNRAP. The ends were cut back, 4 bases at V and 1 base at J, with 15 bases in the middle.

The V and J genes are TRBV4-2 and TRBJ1-2; TRBD1 matches 7 bases. The CDR3 sequence is 13 residues long. Germline trimming cut 4 bases from V and 7 bases from J; bases unmatched to any gene: 6. Germline loops: CDR1 LGHNA, CDR2 YNFKEQ. The CDR3 DNA reads as TGTGCCAGCAGCCGCGGGACAGTTGGTGGCTACACCTTC. This translates into CASSRGTVGGYTF.

V and J are TRBV9 and TRBJ2-7, with TRBD1 identical over 7 bases. The CDR3 consists of 15 residues. V gave up 0 bases and J gave up 7 bases; unmatched junction bases: 10. The germline V gene encodes CDR1 SGDLS and CDR2 YYNGEE. CDR3 in amino acids: CASSVGGDSSTEQYF. The DNA of the CDR3 is TGTGCCAGCAGCGTAGGAGGGGACAGCTCTACGGAGCAGTACTTC.

The V and J genes are TRBV5-6 and TRBJ2-1; 10 bases fit TRBD2. V trimming: 6 bases; J trimming: 10 bases; junction bases outside the gene matches: 10. The CDR3 runs to 14 residues. Germline V gene lookup returns CDR1 SGHDT and CDR2 YYEEEE. The CDR3 loop is CASTRDPAGGEQFF. The CDR3 region has the DNA TGTGCCAGCACCCGCGACCCAGCGGGAGGGGAGCAGTTCTTC.

The J gene is TRBJ2-2, the V gene TRBV29-1; D possibly corresponds to TRBD2 (5 bases). CDR3 length: 13 residues. In germline, CDR1 is SQVTM, CDR2 ANQGSEA. Trimming removed 6 bases from V and 7 bases from J, with 15 bases in between. The CDR3 is CSVITRGIGELFF. CDR3 coding DNA: TGCAGCGTCATAACTAGAGGTATCGGGGAGCTGTTTTTT.

The J gene is TRBJ2-1, the V gene TRBV10-3; TRBD2 agrees at 8 bases. The CDR3 is 16 residues long. The trim removed 7 bases at V and 6 bases at J, leaving 14 bases unmatched. Germline V gene lookup returns CDR1 ENHRY and CDR2 SYGVKD. CDR3 nucleotide sequence: TGTGCCATCACCGTTATGACCGGGACTAGTGGCAATGAGCAGTTCTTC. This translates into CAITVMTGTSGNEQFF.

The chain combines TRBV5-1 with TRBJ2-3; D might be TRBD1 (6 bases). This CDR3 is 15 amino acids long. Trimming took 0 bases from V and 1 from J, leaving 9 bases between them. Germline V gene data show CDR1 as SGHRS and CDR2 as YFSETQ. CDR3 loop: CASSLERTGTDTQYF. The CDR3 DNA is TGCGCCAGCAGCTTGGAGAGGACAGGCACAGATACGCAGTATTTT.

The chain couples TRBV6-5 to TRBJ1-1; no firm D call. The germline V gene has CDR1 MNHEY and CDR2 SVGAGI. The CDR3 runs 13 residues. The ends were cut back, 0 bases at V and 4 bases at J, with 6 bases in the middle. CDR3 bases: TGTGCCAGCAGTTACTCGGCAAGCACTGAAGCTTTCTTT. Its protein is CASSYSASTEAFF.

The rearrangement links TRBV7-6 to TRBJ2-7; D is perhaps TRBD1 (6 bases). The V and J ends lost 6 bases and 1 base respectively, with 13 bases between them. This CDR3 spans 14 amino acids. CDR1 is SGHVS, CDR2 FNYEAQ, per germline. CDR3 nucleotides: TGTGCCAGCAGTCAGGACAGAGTATCCTACGAGCAGTACTTC. It is translated as CASSQDRVSYEQYF.

This clone was counted a single time. The chain links TRBV19 to TRBJ1-5; D uncertain. This CDR3 has 15 residues. Germline-derived CDR1 and CDR2 are LNHDA and SQIVND (reference sequence). Trimming shortened V by 4 bases and J by 3 bases, and 13 bases separated the two germline ends. Here the CDR3 reads CASSRVQEVNQPQHF. CDR3 in DNA: TGTGCCAGTAGTAGGGTTCAGGAAGTCAATCAGCCCCAGCATTTT.

The rearrangement joins TRBV5-1 to TRBJ2-7; D is perhaps TRBD2 (5 bases). This CDR3 has 15 amino acids. Germline-derived CDR1 and CDR2 are SGHRS and YFSETQ. The V gene lost 0 bases and the J gene lost 2 bases, with 12 bases spanning the gap. The CDR3 DNA follows: TGCGCCAGCAGCTTGGAGCCCCAGGAGGCCTACGAGCAGTACTTC. This translates into CASSLEPQEAYEQYF.

The chain recombines TRBV27 with TRBJ1-1, with D uncertain. The CDR3 is made up of 14 amino acids. Germline CDR1 MNHEY, CDR2 SMNVEV (reference sequence). Trimming took 3 bases from V and 1 from J, leaving 9 bases between them. The CDR3 region is CASSFSYGNTEAFF. The CDR3 nucleotides read TGTGCCAGCAGTTTCTCGTACGGGAACACTGAAGCTTTCTTT.

This clone appeared a few times. This rearrangement joins TRBV19 to TRBJ2-7; tentatively, D is TRBD1 (6 bases). CDR1 LNHDA and CDR2 SQIVND come from the germline V gene (reference sequence). CDR3 length equals 12 residues. With 5 bases removed from V and 2 bases from J, the gap between germline ends came to 7 bases. CDR3 loop: CASSQGTYEQYF. As DNA, the CDR3 is TGTGCCAGTAGTCAGGGGACCTACGAGCAGTACTTC.

This chain joins TRBV27 and TRBJ2-3; TRBD2 matches 8 bases. The CDR3 is 16 residues long. V lost 2 bases and J lost 8; bases outside the gene matches: 12. Per germline, CDR1 MNHEY and CDR2 SMNVEV (reference sequence). DNA for the CDR3: TGTGCCAGCAGTTTAATGGCGGGGGGCCGGGGTGGTACGCAGTATTTT. This encodes CASSLMAGGRGGTQYF.

V gene TRBV11-2 combines with J gene TRBJ2-7; D perhaps matches TRBD2 (6 bases). In germline, CDR1 is SGHAT, CDR2 FQNNGV. The CDR3 covers 14 residues. The ends were cut back, 2 bases at V and 2 bases at J, with 10 bases in the middle. This CDR3 is CASSLPGATYEQYF. In DNA, the CDR3 is TGTGCCAGCAGCTTACCGGGAGCGACCTACGAGCAGTACTTC.

This clone was observed once. J is TRBJ2-7 and V is TRBV18; 8 bases map to TRBD2. Germline V gives CDR1 KGHSH, CDR2 LQKENI. This CDR3 contains 13 residues. V lost 5 bases and J lost 1; bases outside the gene matches: 1. The CDR3 is CASSGLASYEQYF. In nucleotides, the CDR3 is TGTGCCAGCTCAGGACTAGCATCCTACGAGCAGTACTTC.

V gene TRBV9 combines with J gene TRBJ2-1; weak D call: TRBD1 (5 bases). The V end lost 7 bases, the J end lost 7 bases, and 12 bases lay between the germline ends. CDR3 length: 12 residues. Germline-derived CDR1 and CDR2 are SGDLS and YYNGEE. CDR3 DNA sequence: TGTGCCAGCGGTAACCAGGGAAATGAGCAGTTCTTC. Amino acids: CASGNQGNEQFF.

The chain employs TRBV5-4 and TRBJ2-2, with TRBD1 as a possible D gene (5 bases). Trimming removed 4 bases at V and 4 bases at J, with 17 bases between. CDR1 is SGHNT and CDR2 is YYREEE in the germline V gene (reference sequence). The CDR3 runs to 16 residues. CDR3 in DNA: TGTGCCAGCAGCCCTGCAAGTACAACAGGCACCGGGGAGCTGTTTTTT. Its translation: CASSPASTTGTGELFF. The variable domain in full, with the rest retrieved from reference TRBV5-4 and TRBJ2-2, is ETGVTQSPTHLIKTRGQQVTLRCSSQSGHNTVSWYQQALGQGPQFIFQYYREEENGRGNFPPRFSGLQFPNYSSELNVNALELDDSALYLCASSPASTTGTGELFFGEGSRLTVL.

This chain links TRBV19 with TRBJ2-3, with 7 positions matching TRBD2. Trimming at V came to 1 base and at J to 0 bases, leaving 1 base not matched to a gene. The germline CDR1 and CDR2 sequences are LNHDA and SQIVND (reference sequence). The CDR3 consists of 15 residues. This CDR3 reads CASSIASGSTDTQYF. The DNA for the CDR3 is TGTGCCAGTAGTATAGCTAGCGGAAGCACAGATACGCAGTATTTT.

V usage is TRBV15 and J usage is TRBJ2-7; 9 bases agree with TRBD1. Germline V CDR1 and CDR2: LNHNV, YYDKDF (reference sequence). CDR3 length equals 16 residues. V shed 0 bases and J 4 bases; nucleotides not matched to a gene: 7. The CDR3 reads CATSRDKGTGSYEQYF. The CDR3 nucleotides read TGTGCCACCAGCAGAGATAAGGGGACAGGGTCATACGAGCAGTACTTC.

V usage is TRBV4-1 and J usage is TRBJ2-5; the match to TRBD2 covers 9 bases. Germline CDR1 reads MGHRA; CDR2 reads YSYEKL. The CDR3 loop spans 14 amino acids. The V gene end was trimmed by 4 bases and the J gene end by 3 bases; junction bases not matched to a gene: 3. CDR3 in DNA: TGCGCCAGCAGCCTAGCGGGAGTAGAAGAGACCCAGTACTTC. This encodes CASSLAGVEETQYF.

The chain couples TRBV4-3 to TRBJ1-2; no clear D. The length of the CDR3 is 13 residues. V was pared by 3 bases and J by 10 bases, with 15 bases between. Germline CDR1 LGHNA, CDR2 YSLEER. Written as DNA, the CDR3 is TGCGCCAGCAGCCATAACATGGAGGGCGCCTACACCTTC. Translated, it gives CASSHNMEGAYTF.